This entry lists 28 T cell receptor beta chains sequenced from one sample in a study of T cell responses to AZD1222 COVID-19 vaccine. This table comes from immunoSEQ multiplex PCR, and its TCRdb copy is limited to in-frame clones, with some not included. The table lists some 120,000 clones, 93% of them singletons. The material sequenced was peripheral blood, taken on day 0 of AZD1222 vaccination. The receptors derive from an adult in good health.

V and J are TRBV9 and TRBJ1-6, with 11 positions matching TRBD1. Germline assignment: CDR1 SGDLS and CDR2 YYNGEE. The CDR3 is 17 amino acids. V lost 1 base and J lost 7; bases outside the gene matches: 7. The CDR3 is CASSVTGQGAGNSPLHF. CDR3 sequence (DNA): TGTGCCAGCAGCGTAACCGGACAGGGGGCTGGAAATTCACCCCTCCACTTT.

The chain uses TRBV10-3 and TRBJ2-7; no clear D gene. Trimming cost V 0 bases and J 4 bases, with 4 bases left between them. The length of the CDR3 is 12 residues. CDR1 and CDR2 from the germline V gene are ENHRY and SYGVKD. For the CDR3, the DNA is TGTGCCATCAGTGAGTCTCGGTACGAGCAGTACTTC. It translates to CAISESRYEQYF.

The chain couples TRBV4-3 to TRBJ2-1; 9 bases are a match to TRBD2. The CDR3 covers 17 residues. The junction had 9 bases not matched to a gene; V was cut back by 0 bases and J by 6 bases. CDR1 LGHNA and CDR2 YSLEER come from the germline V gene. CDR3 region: CASSQDRAGGIRNEQFF. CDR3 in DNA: TGCGCCAGCAGCCAAGATCGGGCGGGAGGGATCCGCAATGAGCAGTTCTTC.

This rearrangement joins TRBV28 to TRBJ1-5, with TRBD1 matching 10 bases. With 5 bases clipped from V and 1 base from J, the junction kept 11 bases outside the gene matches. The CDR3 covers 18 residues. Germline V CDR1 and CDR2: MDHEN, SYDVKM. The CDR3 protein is CASSGGQGQRRSNQPQHF. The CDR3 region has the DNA TGTGCCAGCAGTGGGGGACAGGGGCAGAGGAGGAGCAATCAGCCCCAGCATTTT.

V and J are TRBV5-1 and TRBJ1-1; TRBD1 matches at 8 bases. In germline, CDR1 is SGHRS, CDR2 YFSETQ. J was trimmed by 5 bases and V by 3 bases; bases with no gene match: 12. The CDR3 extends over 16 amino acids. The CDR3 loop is CASSSRGTGVRTEAFF. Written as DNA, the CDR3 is TGCGCCAGCAGCTCCCGCGGGACAGGAGTACGGACTGAAGCTTTCTTT.

CDR3 loop: CASSFGTVVLSGNTIYF. The CDR3 DNA reads as TGTGCCAGCAGCTTCGGGACAGTCGTATTGTCTGGAAACACCATATATTTT. The rearrangement uses TRBV7-2 and TRBJ1-3; 7 nucleotides line up with TRBD1. The trim removed 3 bases at V and 1 base at J, leaving 9 bases unmatched. CDR1 is SGHTA, CDR2 FQGNSA, per germline. The length of the CDR3 is 17 residues.

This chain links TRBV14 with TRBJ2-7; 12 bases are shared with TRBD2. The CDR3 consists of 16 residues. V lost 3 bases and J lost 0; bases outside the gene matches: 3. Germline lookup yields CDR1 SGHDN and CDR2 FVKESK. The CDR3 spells CASSQGLAGSSYEQYF. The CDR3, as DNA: TGTGCCAGCAGCCAGGGACTAGCGGGCAGCTCCTACGAGCAGTACTTC.

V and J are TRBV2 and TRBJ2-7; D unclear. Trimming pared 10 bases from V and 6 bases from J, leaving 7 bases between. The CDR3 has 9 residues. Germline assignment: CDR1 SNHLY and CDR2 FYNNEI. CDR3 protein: CAISPEQYF. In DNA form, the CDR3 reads TGTGCCATCTCACCCGAGCAGTACTTC.

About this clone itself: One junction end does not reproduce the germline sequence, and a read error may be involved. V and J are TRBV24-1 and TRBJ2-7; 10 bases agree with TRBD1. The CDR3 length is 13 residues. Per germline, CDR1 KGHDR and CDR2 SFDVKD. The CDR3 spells CATRQGASSEQYF. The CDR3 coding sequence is TGTGCCACCCGACAGGGGGCATCCTCCGAGCAGTACTTC.

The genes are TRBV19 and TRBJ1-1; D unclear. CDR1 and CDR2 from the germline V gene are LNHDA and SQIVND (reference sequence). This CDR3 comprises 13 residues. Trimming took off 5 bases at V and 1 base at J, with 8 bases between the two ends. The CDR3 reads CASSYTENTEAFF. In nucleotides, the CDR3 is TGTGCCAGTAGTTACACCGAGAACACTGAAGCTTTCTTT.

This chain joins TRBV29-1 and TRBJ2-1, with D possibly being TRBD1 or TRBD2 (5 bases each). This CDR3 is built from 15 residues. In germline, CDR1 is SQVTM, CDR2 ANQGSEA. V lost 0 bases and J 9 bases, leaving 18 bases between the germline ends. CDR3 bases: TGCAGCGTTGAAGATGAAGGGAGACAGAGGGGTGAGCAGTTCTTC. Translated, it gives CSVEDEGRQRGEQFF.

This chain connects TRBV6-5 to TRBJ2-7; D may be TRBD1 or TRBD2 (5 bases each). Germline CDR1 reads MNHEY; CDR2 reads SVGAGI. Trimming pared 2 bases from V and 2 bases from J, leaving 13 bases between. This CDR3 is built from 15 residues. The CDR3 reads CASSYSGRGPYEQYF. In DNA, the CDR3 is TGTGCCAGCAGTTACAGCGGACGGGGACCCTACGAGCAGTACTTC.

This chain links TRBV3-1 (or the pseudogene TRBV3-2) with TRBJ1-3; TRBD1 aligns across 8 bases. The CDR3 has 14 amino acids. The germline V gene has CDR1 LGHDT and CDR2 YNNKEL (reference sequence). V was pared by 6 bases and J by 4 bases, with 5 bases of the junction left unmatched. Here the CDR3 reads CASRIQGEGNTIYF. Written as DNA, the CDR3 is TGTGCCAGCAGAATACAGGGGGAGGGAAACACCATATATTTT.

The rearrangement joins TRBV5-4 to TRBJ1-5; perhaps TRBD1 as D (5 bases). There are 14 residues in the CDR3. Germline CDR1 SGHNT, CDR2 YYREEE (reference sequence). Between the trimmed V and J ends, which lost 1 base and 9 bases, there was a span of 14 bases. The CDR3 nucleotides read TGTGCCAGCAGCTTGCGGGGGGGGAGTTGGCCCCAGCATTTT. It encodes CASSLRGGSWPQHF.

This CDR3 is CASSFLGGGAEAFF. The DNA for the CDR3 is TGTGCCAGCAGTTTCCTAGGGGGTGGAGCTGAAGCTTTCTTT. This rearrangement joins TRBV27 to TRBJ1-1; D may be TRBD1 (6 bases). The V gene lost 3 bases and the J gene lost 6 bases, with 14 bases spanning the gap. The germline gives CDR1 MNHEY, CDR2 SMNVEV (reference sequence). This CDR3 has 14 residues.

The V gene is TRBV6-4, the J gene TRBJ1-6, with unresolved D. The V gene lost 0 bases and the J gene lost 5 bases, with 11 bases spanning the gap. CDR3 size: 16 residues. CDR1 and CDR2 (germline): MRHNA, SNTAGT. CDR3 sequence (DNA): TGTGCCAGCAGTGACTCGGCGGGGAACAATAATTCACCCCTCCACTTT. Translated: CASSDSAGNNNSPLHF.

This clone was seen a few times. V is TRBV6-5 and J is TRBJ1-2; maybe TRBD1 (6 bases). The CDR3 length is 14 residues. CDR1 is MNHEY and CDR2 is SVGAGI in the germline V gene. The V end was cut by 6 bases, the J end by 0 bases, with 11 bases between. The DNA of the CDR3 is TGTGCCAGCAGGCCGACAGGTCCTAACTATGGCTACACCTTC. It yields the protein CASRPTGPNYGYTF.

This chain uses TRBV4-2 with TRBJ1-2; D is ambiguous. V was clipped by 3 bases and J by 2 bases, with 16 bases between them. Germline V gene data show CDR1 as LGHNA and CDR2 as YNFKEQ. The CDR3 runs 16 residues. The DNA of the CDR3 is TGTGCCAGCAGCCACGTTAAAGTGGCTCCAAACTATGGCTACACCTTC. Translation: CASSHVKVAPNYGYTF.

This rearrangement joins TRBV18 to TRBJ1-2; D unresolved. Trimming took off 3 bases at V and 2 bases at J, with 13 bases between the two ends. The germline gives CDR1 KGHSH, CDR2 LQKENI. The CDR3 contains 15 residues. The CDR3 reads CASSPRTIFNYGYTF. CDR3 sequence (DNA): TGTGCCAGCTCACCCCGGACTATTTTCAACTATGGCTACACCTTC.

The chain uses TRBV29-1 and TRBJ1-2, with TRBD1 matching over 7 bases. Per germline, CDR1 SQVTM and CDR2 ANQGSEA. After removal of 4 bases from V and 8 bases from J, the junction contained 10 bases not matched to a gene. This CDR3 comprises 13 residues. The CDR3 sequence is CSVALTGESGYTF. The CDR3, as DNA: TGCAGCGTTGCCCTTACAGGGGAGAGCGGCTACACCTTC.

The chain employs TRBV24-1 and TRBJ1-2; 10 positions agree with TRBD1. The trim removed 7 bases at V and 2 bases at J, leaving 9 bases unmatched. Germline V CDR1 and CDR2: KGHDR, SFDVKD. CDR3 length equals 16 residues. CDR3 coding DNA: TGTGCCACCAGACGGACAGGGGGAAGGAGAAACTATGGCTACACCTTC. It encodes CATRRTGGRRNYGYTF.

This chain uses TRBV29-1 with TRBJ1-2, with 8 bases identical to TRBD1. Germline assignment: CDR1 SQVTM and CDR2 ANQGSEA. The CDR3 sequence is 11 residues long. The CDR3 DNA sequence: TGCAGTTTGACAGGGGATGATGGCTACACCTTC. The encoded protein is CSLTGDDGYTF.

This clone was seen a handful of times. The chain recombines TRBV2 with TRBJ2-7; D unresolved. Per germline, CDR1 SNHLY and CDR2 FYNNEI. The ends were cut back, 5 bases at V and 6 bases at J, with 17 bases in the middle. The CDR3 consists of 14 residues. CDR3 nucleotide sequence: TGTGCCAGCAGTTTCGGGTGGGGTGTCGGCGAGCAGTACTTC. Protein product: CASSFGWGVGEQYF.

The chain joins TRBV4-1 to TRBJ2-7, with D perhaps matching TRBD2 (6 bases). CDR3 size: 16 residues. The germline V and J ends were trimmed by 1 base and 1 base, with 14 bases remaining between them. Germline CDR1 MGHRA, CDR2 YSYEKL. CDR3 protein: CASSQGSGRNSYEQYF. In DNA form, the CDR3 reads TGCGCCAGCAGCCAAGGTTCAGGGAGGAATTCCTACGAGCAGTACTTC.

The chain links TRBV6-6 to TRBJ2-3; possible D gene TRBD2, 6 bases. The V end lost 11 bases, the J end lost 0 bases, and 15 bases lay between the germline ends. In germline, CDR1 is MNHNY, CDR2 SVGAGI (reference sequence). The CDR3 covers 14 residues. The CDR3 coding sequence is TGTGCCGTCGGGGGTAGCCTTAGCACAGATACGCAGTATTTT. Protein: CAVGGSLSTDTQYF.

CDR3 sequence (DNA): TGTGCCTGGAGTGTAGGACCAGCCGAACCCTATGGCTACACCTTC. This encodes CAWSVGPAEPYGYTF. The chain employs TRBV30 and TRBJ1-2; D not certain. The CDR3 runs 15 residues. The V gene lost 0 bases and the J gene lost 4 bases, with 15 bases spanning the gap. CDR1 is GTSNPN and CDR2 is SVGIG in the germline V gene (reference sequence).

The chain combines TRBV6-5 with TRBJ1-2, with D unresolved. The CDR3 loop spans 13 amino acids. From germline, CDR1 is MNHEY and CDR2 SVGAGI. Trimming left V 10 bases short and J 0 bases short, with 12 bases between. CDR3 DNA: TGTGCCACCATCCCAGATTCTAACTATGGCTACACCTTC. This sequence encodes CATIPDSNYGYTF.

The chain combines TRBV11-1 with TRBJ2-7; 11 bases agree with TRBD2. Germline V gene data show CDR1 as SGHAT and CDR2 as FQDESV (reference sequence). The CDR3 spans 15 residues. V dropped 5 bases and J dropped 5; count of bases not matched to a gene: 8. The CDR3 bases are TGTGCCAGCAGCCCCGCTAGCGGGAGGCGTAACGAGCAGTACTTC. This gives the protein CASSPASGRRNEQYF.